The 22 T cell receptor beta chains presented below share a single source sample, sequenced in a study of radiation and T cells in renal cell carcinoma. The protocol was immunoSEQ multiplex PCR, while the TCRdb copy is restricted to in-frame clones and leaves out a portion. Of 100,000 to 150,000 clones listed, roughly four fifths are singletons. As to time point: blood 2 weeks post-SBRT. Treatment meaning: 15 Gy SBRT to primary tumor, nephrectomy 4 weeks later. Sequences were derived from blood, sampled from a patient whose treatment included radiotherapy and nephrectomy. These receptors all come from a man between 50 and 59 years old with renal cell carcinoma.

This chain connects TRBV6-1 to TRBJ2-3, with D unresolved. CDR3 length: 12 residues. CDR1 and CDR2 from the germline V gene are MNHNS and SASEGT. Trimming removed 1 base at V and 1 base at J, with 0 bases between. The CDR3 region has the DNA TGTGCCAGCAGTGAAGGCACAGATACGCAGTATTTT. Translating it yields CASSEGTDTQYF.

CDR3 DNA sequence: TGTGCCAGCAGCTTAATCAGGGGAGAAGCTTTCTTT. Translated: CASSLIRGEAFF. This chain uses TRBV7-9 with TRBJ1-1; possibly TRBD1 for D (6 bases). V was trimmed by 2 bases and J by 8 bases, leaving 9 bases between them. Germline CDR1 reads SEHNR; CDR2 reads FQNEAQ (reference sequence). The CDR3 consists of 12 residues.

This clone was recorded once. The CDR3 DNA is TGTGCCAGCAGCACGAAATGGGGGGGACAGACTAATGAAAAACTGTTTTTT. It codes for CASSTKWGGQTNEKLFF. V and J are TRBV9 and TRBJ1-4; 7 positions match TRBD1. The junction had 11 bases not matched to a gene; V was cut back by 4 bases and J by 2 bases. The CDR3 runs to 17 residues. CDR1 and CDR2 (germline): SGDLS, YYNGEE.

This chain links TRBV10-3 with TRBJ1-1; D remains unclear. The CDR3 extends over 14 amino acids. V was trimmed by 4 bases and J by 0 bases, leaving 9 bases between them. CDR1 and CDR2 from the germline V gene are ENHRY and SYGVKD. The CDR3 reads CAISVSDMNTEAFF. CDR3 DNA sequence: TGTGCCATCAGTGTGTCCGATATGAACACTGAAGCTTTCTTT.

The chain combines TRBV9 with TRBJ1-2; tentatively, D is TRBD1 (5 bases). The CDR3 covers 15 residues. V lost 0 bases and J lost 4, with 13 bases in between. Germline values: CDR1 SGDLS, CDR2 YYNGEE. CDR3 loop: CASSVAGGVSYGYTF. CDR3 sequence (DNA): TGTGCCAGCAGCGTAGCTGGGGGGGTGAGCTATGGCTACACCTTC.

The J gene is TRBJ2-7, the V gene TRBV5-8; possibly TRBD1 for D (6 bases). The germline V and J ends were trimmed by 4 bases and 2 bases, with 16 bases remaining between them. The CDR3 has 15 residues. Germline V gene data show CDR1 as SGHTS and CDR2 as YDEGEE. CDR3 protein: CASSPAGEQTYEQYF. Here the CDR3 DNA reads TGTGCCAGCAGCCCTGCAGGGGAACAGACCTACGAGCAGTACTTC.

The rearrangement joins TRBV9 to TRBJ2-6, with D maybe TRBD1 (6 bases). Trimming took 0 bases from V and 0 from J, leaving 22 bases between them. The CDR3 has 21 residues. Germline lookup yields CDR1 SGDLS and CDR2 YYNGEE. CDR3 DNA sequence: TGTGCCAGCAGCGTAGCCCCGGGTAACGGACAGTCTAGCTCTGGGGCCAACGTCCTGACTTTC. Its translation: CASSVAPGNGQSSSGANVLTF.

V and J are TRBV6-5 and TRBJ2-2; D remains ambiguous. Germline V gene lookup returns CDR1 MNHEY and CDR2 SVGAGI. The V and J ends lost 8 bases and 2 bases respectively, with 9 bases between them. The CDR3 is 13 residues long. The CDR3 here is CASWSANTGELFF. CDR3 nucleotide sequence: TGTGCCAGCTGGTCAGCCAACACCGGGGAGCTGTTTTTT.

The genes are TRBV16 and TRBJ1-1; no clear D. V was pared by 0 bases and J by 3 bases, with 17 bases between. The germline gives CDR1 KGHSY, CDR2 FQNENV. The CDR3 totals 17 residues. CDR3 sequence: CASSQSYLGSLDTEAFF. The CDR3 DNA reads as TGTGCCAGCAGCCAATCGTATTTAGGGTCCTTGGACACTGAAGCTTTCTTT.

The CDR3 DNA reads TGTGCCAGTAGTATATCCGGACGGCACGAGCAGTACTTC. It yields the protein CASSISGRHEQYF. This rearrangement joins TRBV19 to TRBJ2-7; D is unresolved. Deletions cut 2 bases from V and 5 bases from J, with 10 bases between. The CDR3 is 13 residues long. CDR1 LNHDA and CDR2 SQIVND come from the germline V gene (reference sequence).

The chain has TRBV15 and TRBJ2-3; D is perhaps TRBD1 or TRBD2 (5 bases each). This CDR3 spans 16 amino acids. Trimming shortened V by 0 bases and J by 2 bases, and 12 bases separated the two germline ends. From germline, CDR1 is LNHNV and CDR2 YYDKDF (reference sequence). The chain's CDR3 is CATSRDGGEITDTQYF. CDR3 bases: TGTGCCACCAGCAGAGATGGGGGAGAGATCACAGATACGCAGTATTTT.

The chain has TRBV6-5 and TRBJ2-2; TRBD2 aligns across 7 bases. The CDR3 runs 15 residues. Germline V lookup: CDR1 MNHEY, CDR2 SVGAGI. The ends lost 5 bases at V and 4 bases at J; junction bases unmatched: 7. Here the CDR3 reads CASSPGTTSTGELFF. The CDR3 DNA is TGTGCCAGCAGTCCCGGGACTACTTCCACCGGGGAGCTGTTTTTT.

The chain recombines TRBV5-1 with TRBJ2-1; 8 bases align to TRBD2. V trimming: 1 base; J trimming: 3 bases; junction bases outside the gene matches: 3. CDR3 length: 15 amino acids. Germline CDR1 SGHRS, CDR2 YFSETQ. CDR3 in amino acids: CASSLRLAGYNEQFF. In nucleotides, the CDR3 is TGCGCCAGCAGCTTGAGGCTAGCGGGCTACAATGAGCAGTTCTTC.

DNA of the CDR3: TGTGCCTGGAGTGTAGACAGGGGTGCTTCTTCACCCCTCCACTTT. It codes for CAWSVDRGASSPLHF. The chain uses TRBV30 and TRBJ1-6; the match to TRBD1 covers 8 bases. Germline V gene data show CDR1 as GTSNPN and CDR2 as SVGIG (reference sequence). V shed 0 bases, J shed 9 bases, and the junction held 7 bases outside the gene matches. The CDR3 is 15 residues long.

The chain joins TRBV4-3 to TRBJ1-4, with TRBD1 matching 9 bases. CDR1 is LGHNA and CDR2 is YSLEER in the germline V gene. This CDR3 contains 15 residues. V dropped 4 bases and J dropped 5; count of bases not matched to a gene: 5. CDR3 DNA: TGCGCCAGCAGCCTAGAAGGGACAGGGAATGAAAAACTGTTTTTT. This codes for CASSLEGTGNEKLFF.

V is TRBV5-1 and J is TRBJ2-7, with D unclear. This CDR3 has 15 amino acids. Looked up from germline, CDR1 is SGHRS and CDR2 is YFSETQ. V lost 0 bases and J lost 7, with 17 bases in between. The CDR3 DNA is TGCGCCAGCAGCTTGGCCAGGACCGACCCAAGGGAGCAGTACTTC. Its protein product is CASSLARTDPREQYF.

V and J are TRBV5-1 and TRBJ1-2, with 9 bases lining up with TRBD1. V gave up 0 bases and J gave up 3 bases; unmatched junction bases: 0. Germline V CDR1 and CDR2: SGHRS, YFSETQ. The CDR3 totals 14 residues. This chain's CDR3 is CASSLGDRDYGYTF. CDR3 coding DNA: TGCGCCAGCAGCTTGGGGGACAGGGACTATGGCTACACCTTC. The full variable domain, its missing parts supplied by reference TRBV5-1 and TRBJ1-2, is KAGVTQTPRYLIKTRGQQVTLSCSPISGHRSVSWYQQTPGQGLQFLFEYFSETQRNKGNFPGRFSGRQFSNSRSEMNVSTLELGDSALYLCASSLGDRDYGYTFGSGTRLTVV.

This sequence joins TRBV10-3 and TRBJ2-1; 16 bases line up with TRBD2. J gave up 6 bases and V 2 bases, and 13 bases lay outside the gene matches. The CDR3 runs to 20 residues. CDR1 and CDR2 from the germline V gene are ENHRY and SYGVKD. Here the CDR3 DNA reads TGTGCCATCAGTGAGAGTCGGGGACTAGCGGGAGGGGATAGAGCCAATGAGCAGTTCTTC. Residues: CAISESRGLAGGDRANEQFF.

This sequence joins TRBV18 and TRBJ2-6; TRBD1 matches at 10 bases. The germline V gene encodes CDR1 KGHSH and CDR2 LQKENI. With V trimmed by 1 base and J by 4 bases, 4 bases remained unmatched. This CDR3 region has 17 residues. The CDR3 sequence: CASSPLDRGLGANVLTF. CDR3 nucleotides: TGTGCCAGCTCACCACTTGACAGGGGGCTCGGGGCCAACGTCCTGACTTTC.

This chain connects TRBV11-1 to TRBJ2-3; 10 bases agree with TRBD2. From germline, CDR1 is SGHAT and CDR2 FQDESV (reference sequence). The V gene end was trimmed by 4 bases and the J gene end by 2 bases; junction bases not matched to a gene: 12. CDR3 size: 18 residues. CDR3 amino acids: CASSSFGTSDGDTDTQYF. The CDR3 DNA reads as TGTGCCAGCAGCTCATTTGGGACTAGCGACGGAGACACAGATACGCAGTATTTT.

This chain links TRBV2 with TRBJ1-5; the D is unclear. V was trimmed by 5 bases and J by 4 bases, leaving 12 bases between them. Germline-derived CDR1 and CDR2 are SNHLY and FYNNEI. CDR3 length: 14 residues. CDR3 nucleotide sequence: TGTGCCAGCAGTTCTCAGACTGAGAATCAGCCCCAGCATTTT. This gives the protein CASSSQTENQPQHF.

The J gene is TRBJ2-1, the V gene TRBV25-1; D not certain. This CDR3 has 15 amino acids. The germline CDR1 and CDR2 sequences are MGHDK and SYGVNS. Between the trimmed V and J ends, which lost 3 bases and 7 bases, there was a span of 16 bases. This CDR3 reads CASSDVRHSWNEQFF. For the CDR3, the DNA is TGTGCCAGCAGTGACGTACGACACAGTTGGAATGAGCAGTTCTTC.